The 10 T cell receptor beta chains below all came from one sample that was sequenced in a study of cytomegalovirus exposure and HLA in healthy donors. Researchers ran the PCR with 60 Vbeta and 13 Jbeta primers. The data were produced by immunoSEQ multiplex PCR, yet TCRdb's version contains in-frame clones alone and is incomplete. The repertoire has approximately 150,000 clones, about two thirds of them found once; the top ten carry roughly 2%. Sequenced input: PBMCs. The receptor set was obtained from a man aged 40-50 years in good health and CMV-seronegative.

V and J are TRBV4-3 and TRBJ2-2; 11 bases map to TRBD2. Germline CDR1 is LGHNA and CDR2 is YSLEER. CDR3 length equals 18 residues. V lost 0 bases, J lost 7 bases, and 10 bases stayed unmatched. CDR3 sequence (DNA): TGCGCCAGCAGCCAAGAGCTCCCGGGACTAGCGGTTCACGGGGAGCTGTTTTTT. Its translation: CASSQELPGLAVHGELFF.

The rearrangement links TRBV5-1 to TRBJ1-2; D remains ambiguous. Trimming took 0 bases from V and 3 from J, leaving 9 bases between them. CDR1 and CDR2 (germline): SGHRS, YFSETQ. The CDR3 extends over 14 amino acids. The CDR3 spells CASSLGPEDYGYTF. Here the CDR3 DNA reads TGCGCCAGCAGCTTGGGGCCCGAGGACTATGGCTACACCTTC. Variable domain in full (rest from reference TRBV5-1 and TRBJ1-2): KAGVTQTPRYLIKTRGQQVTLSCSPISGHRSVSWYQQTPGQGLQFLFEYFSETQRNKGNFPGRFSGRQFSNSRSEMNVSTLELGDSALYLCASSLGPEDYGYTFGSGTRLTVV.

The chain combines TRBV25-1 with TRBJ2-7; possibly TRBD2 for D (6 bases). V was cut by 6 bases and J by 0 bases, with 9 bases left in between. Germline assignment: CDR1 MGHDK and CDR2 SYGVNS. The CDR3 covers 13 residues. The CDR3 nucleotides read TGTGCCAGCAGGGGGACTCCCTCCTACGAGCAGTACTTC. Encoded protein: CASRGTPSYEQYF.

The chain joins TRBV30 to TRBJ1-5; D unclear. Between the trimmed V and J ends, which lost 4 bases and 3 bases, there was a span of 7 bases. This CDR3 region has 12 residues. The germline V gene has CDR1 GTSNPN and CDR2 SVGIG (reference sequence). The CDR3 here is CAWTIHNQPQHF. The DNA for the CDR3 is TGTGCCTGGACAATACACAATCAGCCCCAGCATTTT.

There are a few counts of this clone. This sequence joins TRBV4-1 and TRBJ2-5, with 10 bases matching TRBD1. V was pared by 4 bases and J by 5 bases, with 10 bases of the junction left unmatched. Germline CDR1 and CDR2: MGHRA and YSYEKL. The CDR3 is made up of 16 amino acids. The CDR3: CASSLSWTGGKETQYF. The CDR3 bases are TGCGCCAGCAGCCTCTCCTGGACAGGGGGTAAGGAGACCCAGTACTTC.

In nucleotides, the CDR3 is TGTGCCAGCAATACACCGGGACACGGCACTGGGGGGCCCCAGCATTTT. Translated: CASNTPGHGTGGPQHF. The chain carries TRBV28 and TRBJ1-5; a possible D gene is TRBD1 (6 bases). CDR1 is MDHEN and CDR2 is SYDVKM in the germline V gene. Trimming removed 7 bases at V and 9 bases at J, with 25 bases between. The CDR3 contains 16 residues.

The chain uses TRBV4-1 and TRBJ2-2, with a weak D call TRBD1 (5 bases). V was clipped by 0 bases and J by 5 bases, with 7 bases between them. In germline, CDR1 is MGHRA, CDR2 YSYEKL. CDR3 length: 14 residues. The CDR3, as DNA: TGCGCCAGCAGCCAAGAGCCAGGGACCGGGGAGCTGTTTTTT. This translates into CASSQEPGTGELFF.

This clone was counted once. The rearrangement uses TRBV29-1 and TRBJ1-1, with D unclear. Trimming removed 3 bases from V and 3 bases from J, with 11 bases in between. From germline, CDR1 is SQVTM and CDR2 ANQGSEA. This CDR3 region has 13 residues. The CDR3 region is CSVDPTHDTEAFF. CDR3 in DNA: TGCAGCGTTGACCCTACTCACGACACTGAAGCTTTCTTT.

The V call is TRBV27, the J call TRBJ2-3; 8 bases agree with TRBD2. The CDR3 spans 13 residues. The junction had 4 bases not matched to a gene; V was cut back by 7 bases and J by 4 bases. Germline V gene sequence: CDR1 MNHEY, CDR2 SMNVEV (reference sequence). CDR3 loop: CASTRGGADTQYF. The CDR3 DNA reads TGTGCCAGCACCCGGGGGGGGGCAGATACGCAGTATTTT.

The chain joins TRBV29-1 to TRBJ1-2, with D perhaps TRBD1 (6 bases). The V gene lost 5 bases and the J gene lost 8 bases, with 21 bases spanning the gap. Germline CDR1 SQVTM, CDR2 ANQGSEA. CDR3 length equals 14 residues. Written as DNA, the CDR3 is TGCAGCGTTCCCCACGCTTCAGGGGCGAGCGGCTACACCTTC. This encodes CSVPHASGASGYTF.